The 3 T cell receptor beta chains listed next were all sequenced from one sample in a study of blood T cell repertoires in COVID-19. Data came from immunoSEQ multiplex PCR; TCRdb stores just in-frame clones and leaves some out. The repertoire holds a few hundred thousand clones, with roughly 88% as singletons. Sequences were obtained from peripheral blood. The receptors shown here come from a young woman with active or convalescent COVID-19.

The chain joins TRBV2 to TRBJ1-1; 8 bases match TRBD1. J was trimmed by 5 bases and V by 8 bases; bases with no gene match: 13. There are 15 residues in the CDR3. The germline V gene has CDR1 SNHLY and CDR2 FYNNEI. The CDR3 DNA reads as TGTGCCAGCTCTTTTCCTTGGACAGGGATGACTGAAGCTTTCTTT. It is translated as CASSFPWTGMTEAFF.

V usage is TRBV3-1 (or the pseudogene TRBV3-2) and J usage is TRBJ2-7; unclear D gene. V was trimmed by 0 bases and J by 4 bases, leaving 4 bases between them. In germline, CDR1 is LGHDT, CDR2 YNNKEL (reference sequence). This CDR3 region has 12 residues. For the CDR3, the DNA is TGTGCCAGCAGCCAAGACCCGTACGAGCAGTACTTC. It is translated as CASSQDPYEQYF.

The chain joins TRBV7-2 to TRBJ2-5; 11 nucleotides line up with TRBD2. The germline gives CDR1 SGHTA, CDR2 FQGNSA. V lost 6 bases to trimming and J lost 5 bases; unmatched junction nucleotides: 11. This CDR3 has 16 amino acids. CDR3 sequence (DNA): TGTGCCAGCAGGAGAACTAGCGGGGGAACGTACGAGACCCAGTACTTC. Translated, it gives CASRRTSGGTYETQYF.